Listed below are T cell receptor beta chains from one sample, sequenced in a study of PD-L1 blockade in urothelial cancer. Sequenced by immunoSEQ multiplex PCR; TCRdb stores in-frame clones only, minus some. The top ten clones hold roughly 2.3% of a sample with under 120,000 clones, around 82% of them seen once. Sample: PBMCs, taken around atezolizumab (anti-PD-L1) treatment. Receptors were obtained from a man in his fifties with urothelial cancer. Both conserved end residues are part of each CDR3. The order of the fields is J gene, D gene, clone size, V gene, CDR3 protein, CDR3 DNA. D genes are given only for firm matches. The size of a clone is reported for some rows only, either as once, few or many, or as a class for expanded clones.

TRBJ1-1 . . TRBV25-1 CASSGRRRNTEAFF TGTGCCAGCAGTGGTAGGCGGAGGAACACTGAAGCTTTCTTT
TRBJ1-5 . . TRBV21-1 CASSKSCDRGKGNQPQHF TGTGCCAGCAGCAAAAGTTGCGACAGGGGCAAGGGCAATCAGCCCCAGCATTTT
TRBJ1-5 . . TRBV11-2 CASSSTGYQPQHF TGTGCCAGCAGCTCAACAGGGTATCAGCCCCAGCATTTT
TRBJ2-1 . . TRBV27 CASGFLAANEQFF TGTGCCAGCGGATTTTTAGCGGCAAATGAGCAGTTCTTC
TRBJ2-7 TRBD2 . TRBV27 CASSLSISGSYEQYF TGTGCCAGCAGTTTATCCATTAGCGGGTCCTACGAGCAGTACTTC
TRBJ2-3 TRBD1 once TRBV30 CAWSGTGSSTDTQYF TGTGCCTGGAGTGGGACAGGCTCCAGCACAGATACGCAGTATTTT
TRBJ1-2 TRBD1 . TRBV6-5 CASRRTGEGGYTF TGTGCCAGCAGGCGGACAGGGGAGGGCGGCTACACCTTC
TRBJ2-3 TRBD2 . TRBV5-8 CASSLGSGATDTQYF TGTGCCAGCAGCTTGGGTAGCGGGGCGACAGATACGCAGTATTTT
TRBJ1-5 . . TRBV7-2 CASSFHSNQPQHF TGTGCCAGCAGCTTTCATAGCAATCAGCCCCAGCATTTT
TRBJ2-7 TRBD1 once TRBV29-1 CSVERVAGQGAYEQYF TGCAGCGTTGAGCGGGTTGCGGGACAGGGAGCCTACGAGCAGTACTTC
TRBJ1-6 . . TRBV7-6 CASSPGAYNSPLHF TGTGCCAGCAGCCCCGGAGCCTATAATTCACCCCTCCACTTT
TRBJ2-7 TRBD1 . TRBV28 CASSLGQGYSYEQYF TGTGCCAGCAGTTTGGGACAGGGGTACTCCTACGAGCAGTACTTC
TRBJ1-2 TRBD1 once TRBV6-6 CASSHRGTNYGYTF TGTGCCAGCAGTCACAGGGGAACTAACTATGGCTACACCTTC
TRBJ1-4 . . TRBV28 CASSLNGSGGLFF TGTGCCAGCAGCCTTAACGGCTCGGGAGGACTGTTTTTT
TRBJ2-5 . . TRBV4-1 CASSRRTVQETQYF TGCGCCAGCAGCCGCAGGACAGTTCAAGAGACCCAGTACTTC
TRBJ1-2 . once TRBV19 CASSIVPSRGVYGYTF TGTGCCAGTAGTATAGTCCCAAGCCGCGGAGTCTATGGCTACACCTTC
TRBJ2-7 . . TRBV28 CASNELISGRAYEQYF TGTGCCAGCAACGAGCTAATCAGCGGACGCGCCTACGAGCAGTACTTC
TRBJ2-1 . . TRBV12-5 CASGFGQTNEQFF TGTGCTAGTGGTTTTGGGCAAACCAATGAGCAGTTCTTC
TRBJ2-1 TRBD2 . TRBV13 CASSLLLTSGTYNEQFF TGTGCCAGCAGCTTACTCTTAACTAGCGGGACCTACAATGAGCAGTTCTTC
TRBJ2-1 TRBD2 . TRBV6-6 CASREGLAGVNEQFF TGTGCCAGCAGGGAGGGACTAGCGGGAGTCAATGAGCAGTTCTTC
TRBJ2-3 TRBD2 . TRBV28 CASSFLFGSGSYTDTQYF TGTGCCAGCAGTTTCCTGTTTGGTAGCGGGAGCTACACAGATACGCAGTATTTT
TRBJ2-5 . . TRBV6-6 CASSYSSAETQYF TGTGCCAGCAGTTACTCTAGCGCGGAGACCCAGTACTTC
TRBJ1-2 . . TRBV7-2 CASSYYPTRSYGYTF TGTGCCAGCAGCTATTACCCGACGCGGAGCTATGGCTACACCTTC
TRBJ1-1 . . TRBV7-2 CASSYQGIPEAFF TGTGCCAGCAGCTACCAGGGTATCCCTGAAGCTTTCTTT
TRBJ2-3 . . TRBV9 CASSLHEGADTQYF TGTGCCAGCAGCCTCCACGAAGGAGCGGATACGCAGTATTTT
TRBJ2-1 TRBD2 . TRBV14 CASSLLAGGLYEQFF TGTGCCAGCAGCCTACTAGCGGGAGGGTTGTATGAGCAGTTCTTC
TRBJ2-3 TRBD1 . TRBV7-9 CASSYGTGQGTDTQYF TGTGCCAGCAGCTATGGGACAGGTCAAGGGACAGATACGCAGTATTTT
TRBJ2-1 . . TRBV19 CASSKRTHNNEQFF TGTGCCAGTAGTAAACGGACTCATAACAATGAGCAGTTCTTC
TRBJ2-1 TRBD2 . TRBV5-4 CASSLDSGRANEQFF TGTGCCAGCAGCTTGGATAGCGGGAGGGCGAATGAGCAGTTCTTC
TRBJ1-5 . . TRBV28 CASSLTANQPQHF TGTGCCAGCAGTTTGACAGCGAATCAGCCCCAGCATTTT
TRBJ2-2 . . TRBV27 CASSLRGEANTGELFF TGTGCCAGCAGTTTAAGAGGGGAGGCGAACACCGGGGAGCTGTTTTTT
TRBJ1-5 . . TRBV18 CASSPTADQPQHF TGTGCCAGCTCACCAACAGCTGATCAGCCCCAGCATTTT
TRBJ2-5 . once TRBV19 CASSPRGARQETQYF TGTGCCAGTAGTCCCCGGGGGGCCCGTCAAGAGACCCAGTACTTC
TRBJ2-7 . . TRBV30 CAWGPGITVEYF .
TRBJ2-7 . . TRBV18 CASWGRGYEQYF TGTGCCAGCTGGGGCAGAGGTTACGAGCAGTACTTC
TRBJ1-4 TRBD1 . TRBV19 CASSLRQGGEKLFF TGTGCCAGTAGTCTTCGACAGGGAGGAGAAAAACTGTTTTTT
TRBJ2-3 . . TRBV30 CAWSGLTSRSTDTQYF TGTGCCTGGAGTGGATTAACTAGCCGAAGCACAGATACGCAGTATTTT
TRBJ1-4 TRBD1 . TRBV28 CASSRQGTANEKLFF TGTGCCAGCAGTCGACAGGGGACGGCTAATGAAAAACTGTTTTTT
TRBJ2-1 . . TRBV19 CASSVVVQGNEQFF TGTGCCAGTAGTGTGGTTGTCCAGGGCAATGAGCAGTTCTTC
TRBJ1-5 . . TRBV10-3 CAISEDLTRGEQPQHF TGTGCCATCAGTGAGGACCTTACACGGGGTGAGCAGCCCCAGCATTTT
TRBJ1-1 TRBD1 . TRBV6-5 CASSWDRKAFF TGTGCCAGCAGTTGGGACAGAAAAGCTTTCTTT
TRBJ2-1 . . TRBV7-3 CASSPGGIAYNEQFF TGTGCCAGCAGCCCAGGCGGAATAGCGTACAATGAGCAGTTCTTC
TRBJ2-1 TRBD1 . TRBV7-9 CASSLGGQGLDEQFF TGTGCCAGCAGCTTAGGGGGACAGGGGCTCGATGAGCAGTTCTTC
TRBJ1-5 TRBD1 . TRBV27 CASSRTPQGANQPQHF TGTGCCAGCAGTCGAACCCCACAGGGGGCGAATCAGCCCCAGCATTTT
TRBJ1-2 . . TRBV28 CASSFNGYTF TGTGCCAGCAGTTTTAATGGCTACACCTTC